The entry below gives a single T cell receptor (beta chain) sequence along with its context. No antigen is known for it. The data stem from a study of blood T cells in healthy people across ages. General observations from the study: The unknown donor CMV status may have confounded expanded clonotype changes. Across the age range, TCR beta diversity per million T cells fell in a roughly linear way.

Using a J-beta primer mix together with a sample-barcoded 5' primer, a second PCR was run for about 7 to 12 cycles. TCRdb processed the 5' RACE reads anew with MiXCR; each CDR3 protein has one entry. Here the sample spans about 1 million distinct CDR3 sequences, 45% being singletons. The CDR3 contains 14 residues. V gave up 3 bases and J gave up 3 bases, with 14 bases separating them. CDR1 and CDR2 from the germline V gene are SQVTM and ANQGSEA. Isolation recovered at least 7 million PBMCs from every sample. The clonotype comes from a woman in her sixties in good health. The sequenced sample consisted of blood. The chain links TRBV29-1 to TRBJ1-2; D perhaps matches TRBD1 (5 bases). The CDR3 region is CSVEGRGADYGYTF. CDR3 DNA sequence: TGCAGCGTTGAGGGCAGAGGGGCTGACTATGGCTACACCTTC. The full variable domain, its missing parts supplied by reference TRBV29-1 and TRBJ1-2, is SAVISQKPSRDICQRGTSLTIQCQVDSQVTMMFWYRQQPGQSLTLIATANQGSEATYESGFVIDKFPISRPNLTFSTLTVSNMSPEDSSIYLCSVEGRGADYGYTFGSGTRLTVV.